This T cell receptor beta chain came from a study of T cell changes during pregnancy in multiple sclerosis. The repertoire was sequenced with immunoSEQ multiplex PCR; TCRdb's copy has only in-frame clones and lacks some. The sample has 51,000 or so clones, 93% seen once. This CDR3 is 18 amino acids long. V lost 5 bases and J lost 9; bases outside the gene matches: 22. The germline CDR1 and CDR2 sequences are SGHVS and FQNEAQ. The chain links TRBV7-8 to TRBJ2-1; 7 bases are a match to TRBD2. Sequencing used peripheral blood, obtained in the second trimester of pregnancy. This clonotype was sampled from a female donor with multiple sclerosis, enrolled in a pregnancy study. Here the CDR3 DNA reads TGTGCCAGCAGCCAGGGAGGGGCGGGGGATCACGGTCGGAGTGAGCAGTTCTTC. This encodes CASSQGGAGDHGRSEQFF.